One TCR beta chain is described in this entry. The antigen is undetermined. This may stem from a read error, because a much larger clone lies one nucleotide away. This is likely a read error, given that the CDR3 carries no conserved phenylalanine or tryptophan at its end. The source of the sample is a study of blood T cells in healthy people across ages. Study conclusions and caveats: Conclusively comparing naive with antigen-experienced cells was impossible with unsorted PBMCs. Among T cells, TCR beta diversity per million cells dropped roughly linearly as age rose. Comparison with aged donors showed that long-lived donors had more naive CD4+ cells and higher diversity.

A second PCR of 7 to 11 cycles used a sample-barcoded 5' primer and a J-beta primer mix. TCRdb recomputed calls from the 5' RACE reads with MiXCR, one row per CDR3 protein. The sample yields 850,000 to 950,000 distinct CDR3 sequences, 29% seen once. Trimming pared 0 bases from V and 1 base from J, leaving 14 bases between. Germline loops: CDR1 SGHRS, CDR2 YFSETQ. This CDR3 spans 16 amino acids. This rearrangement joins TRBV5-1 to TRBJ2-7; no clear D gene. The source material was blood. The receptor was derived from a woman aged 80 or over in good health. The CDR3 nucleotides are TGCGCCAGCAGCTTGGCTGGGGAACCCCGGTCCTACGAGCAGTACCTC. Translating it yields CASSLAGEPRSYEQYL.